This TCR beta chain was observed in a study of T cell responses to AZD1222 COVID-19 vaccine. Study-wide results and limits: CD4 TCRs covered the whole spike, strongest at regions 160-218 and 743-854.

Remarks on this clone: The antigen is not known.

Some clones are missing from TCRdb's copy, which holds only in-frame ones; the method was immunoSEQ multiplex PCR. The sample yields under 140,000 clones, approximately 85% seen once. Unmatched junction bases numbered 2, after V lost 0 bases and J lost 0 bases. The CDR3 spans 16 residues. In germline, CDR1 is KGHSH, CDR2 LQKENI. Source: peripheral blood, taken on day 0 of AZD1222 vaccination. This sequence originates from an adult in good health. The rearrangement links TRBV18 to TRBJ2-1; 7 positions agree with TRBD1. CDR3 sequence (DNA): TGTGCCAGCTCACCACCGGGACAGAGCTCCTACAATGAGCAGTTCTTC. Amino acid sequence: CASSPPGQSSYNEQFF.